The present TCR beta chain was sequenced within a study of blood T cells in healthy people across ages. The CDR3 runs to 16 residues. Trimming took 5 bases from V and 0 from J, leaving 17 bases between them. CDR1 is MNHEY and CDR2 is SMNVEV in the germline V gene (reference sequence). Comment on this clonotype: Its antigen is unknown.

Primed by a sample-barcoded 5' primer and a J-beta primer mix, a second PCR proceeded for roughly 6 to 12 cycles. Unique molecular identifiers of 12 random nucleotides labeled each cDNA. TCRdb reanalysed the 5' RACE reads using MiXCR and keeps one entry per CDR3 protein. The table records about 570,000 distinct CDR3 sequences, approximately 27% of them present only once. Whole-study findings and limits: Any changes in expanded clonotypes were possibly confounded, as donor CMV status remained unknown. Whereas aged donors had fewer naive CD4+ cells, long-lived donors had more of them and higher diversity.

The chain has TRBV27 and TRBJ2-7; possibly TRBD2 for D (5 bases). Sequenced sample: blood. The origin of this receptor is a woman in her sixties or seventies in good health. The CDR3 DNA reads TGTGCCAGCAGTCTCGCTACTAGATCTCCCTCCTACGAGCAGTACTTC. Protein: CASSLATRSPSYEQYF.